This T cell receptor beta chain was retrieved from a study of CD8 T cells in Susac syndrome. RNA in amounts of about 0.45 to 1 ug was reverse transcribed with random hexamers. TCRdb itself ran the immunoSEQ multiplex PCR reads through MiXCR, one entry per CDR3 protein. The sample lists approximately 150,000 distinct CDR3 sequences, around 75% occurring once. Between the trimmed V and J ends, which lost 5 bases and 4 bases, there was a span of 17 bases. The CDR3 is 14 residues long. Germline loops: CDR1 DFQATT, CDR2 SNEGSKA (reference sequence). The receptor was isolated from a human donor with multiple sclerosis. The chain joins TRBV20-1 to TRBJ1-2; no firm D call. What was sequenced was CD8+ T cells from PBMCs. CDR3 residues: CSASPRTVIYGYTF. The CDR3 DNA follows: TGCAGTGCTTCACCACGGACCGTTATCTATGGCTACACCTTC.